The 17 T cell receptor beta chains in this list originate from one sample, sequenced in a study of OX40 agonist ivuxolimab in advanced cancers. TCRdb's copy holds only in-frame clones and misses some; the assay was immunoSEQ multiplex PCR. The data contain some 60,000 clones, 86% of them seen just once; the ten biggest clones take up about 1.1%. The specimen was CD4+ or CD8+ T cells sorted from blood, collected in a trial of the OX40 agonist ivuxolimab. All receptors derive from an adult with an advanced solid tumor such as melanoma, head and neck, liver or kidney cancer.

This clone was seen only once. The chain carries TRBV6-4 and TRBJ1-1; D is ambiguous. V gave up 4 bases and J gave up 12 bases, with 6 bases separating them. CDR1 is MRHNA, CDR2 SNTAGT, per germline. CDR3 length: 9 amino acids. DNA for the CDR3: TGTGCCAGCAGTGTAGGGTCTTTCTTT. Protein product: CASSVGSFF.

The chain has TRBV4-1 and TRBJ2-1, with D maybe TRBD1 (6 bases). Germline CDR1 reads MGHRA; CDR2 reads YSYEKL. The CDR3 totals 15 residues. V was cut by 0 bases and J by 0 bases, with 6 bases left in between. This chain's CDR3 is CASSQEGGSYNEQFF. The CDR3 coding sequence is TGCGCCAGCAGCCAAGAAGGGGGCTCCTACAATGAGCAGTTCTTC.

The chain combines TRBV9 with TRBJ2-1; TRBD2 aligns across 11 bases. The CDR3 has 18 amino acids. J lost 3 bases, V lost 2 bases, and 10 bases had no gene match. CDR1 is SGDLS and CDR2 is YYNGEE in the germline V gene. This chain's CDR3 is CASSVVALGLADYNEQFF. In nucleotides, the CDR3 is TGTGCCAGCAGCGTCGTCGCCCTGGGACTAGCGGACTACAATGAGCAGTTCTTC.

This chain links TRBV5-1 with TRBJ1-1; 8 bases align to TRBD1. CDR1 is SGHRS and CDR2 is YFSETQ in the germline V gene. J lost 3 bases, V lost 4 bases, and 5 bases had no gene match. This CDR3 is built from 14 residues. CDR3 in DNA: TGCGCCAGCAGCGGACAGGGTCAGGACACTGAAGCTTTCTTT. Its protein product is CASSGQGQDTEAFF.

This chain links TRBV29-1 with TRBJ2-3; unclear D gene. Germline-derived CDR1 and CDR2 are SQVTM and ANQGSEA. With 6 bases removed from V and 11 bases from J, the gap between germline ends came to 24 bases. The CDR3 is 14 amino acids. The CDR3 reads CSVDPPVGGLGQYF. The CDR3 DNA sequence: TGCAGCGTCGACCCCCCCGTGGGCGGTCTCGGGCAGTATTTT.

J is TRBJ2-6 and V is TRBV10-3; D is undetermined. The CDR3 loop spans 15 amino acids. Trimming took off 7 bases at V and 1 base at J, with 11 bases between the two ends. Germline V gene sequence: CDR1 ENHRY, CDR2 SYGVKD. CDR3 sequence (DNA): TGTGCCATCACGGGCTCTCTATCTGGGGCCAACGTCCTGACTTTC. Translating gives CAITGSLSGANVLTF.

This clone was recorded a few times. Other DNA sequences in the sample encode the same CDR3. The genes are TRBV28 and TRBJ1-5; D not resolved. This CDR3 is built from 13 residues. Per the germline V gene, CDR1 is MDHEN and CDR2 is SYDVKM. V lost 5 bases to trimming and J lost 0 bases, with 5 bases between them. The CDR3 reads CASSRDSNQPQHF. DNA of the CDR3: TGTGCCAGCAGTCGGGATAGCAATCAGCCCCAGCATTTT.

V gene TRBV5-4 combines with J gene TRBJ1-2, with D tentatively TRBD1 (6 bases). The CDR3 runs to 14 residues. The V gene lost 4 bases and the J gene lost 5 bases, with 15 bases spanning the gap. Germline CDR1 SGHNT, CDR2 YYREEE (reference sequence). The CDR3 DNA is TGTGCCAGCAGCCCAACAGGGAGCGGGTATGGCTACACCTTC. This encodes CASSPTGSGYGYTF.

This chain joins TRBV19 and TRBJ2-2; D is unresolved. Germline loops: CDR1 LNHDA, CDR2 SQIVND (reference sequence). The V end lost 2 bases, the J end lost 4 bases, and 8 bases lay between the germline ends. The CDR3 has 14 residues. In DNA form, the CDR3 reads TGTGCCAGTAGTATATTGTGGGGCACCGGGGAGCTGTTTTTT. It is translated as CASSILWGTGELFF.

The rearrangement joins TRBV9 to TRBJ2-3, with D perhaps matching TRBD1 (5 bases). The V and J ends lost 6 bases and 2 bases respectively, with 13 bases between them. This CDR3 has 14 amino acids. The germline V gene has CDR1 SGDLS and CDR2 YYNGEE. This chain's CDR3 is CASTWGGPTDTQYF. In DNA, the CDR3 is TGTGCCAGCACCTGGGGCGGTCCCACAGATACGCAGTATTTT.

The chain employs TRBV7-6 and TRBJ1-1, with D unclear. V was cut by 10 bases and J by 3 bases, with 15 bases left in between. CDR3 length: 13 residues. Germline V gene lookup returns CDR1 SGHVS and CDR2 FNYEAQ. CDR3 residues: CATHRWEDTEAFF. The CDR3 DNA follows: TGTGCCACCCACCGCTGGGAAGACACTGAAGCTTTCTTT. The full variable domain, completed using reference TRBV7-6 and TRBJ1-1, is GAGVSQSPRYKVTKRGQDVALRCDPISGHVSLYWYRQALGQGPEFLTYFNYEAQQDKSGLPNDRFSAERPEGSISTLTIQRTEQRDSAMYRCATHRWEDTEAFFGQGTRLTVV.

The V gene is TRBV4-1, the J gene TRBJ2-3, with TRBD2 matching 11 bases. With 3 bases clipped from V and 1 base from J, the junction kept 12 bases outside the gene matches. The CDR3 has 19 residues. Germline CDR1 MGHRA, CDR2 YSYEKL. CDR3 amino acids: CASSHRLAGQERGTDTQYF. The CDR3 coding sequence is TGCGCCAGCAGCCATAGACTAGCGGGGCAAGAGCGTGGCACAGATACGCAGTATTTT.

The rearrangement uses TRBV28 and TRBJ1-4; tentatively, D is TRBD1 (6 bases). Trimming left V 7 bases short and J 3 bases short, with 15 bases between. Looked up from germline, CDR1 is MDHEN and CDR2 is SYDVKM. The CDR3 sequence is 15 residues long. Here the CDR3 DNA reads TGTGCCAGCACCCTAGGGGGGACACCTAATGAAAAACTGTTTTTT. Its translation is CASTLGGTPNEKLFF.

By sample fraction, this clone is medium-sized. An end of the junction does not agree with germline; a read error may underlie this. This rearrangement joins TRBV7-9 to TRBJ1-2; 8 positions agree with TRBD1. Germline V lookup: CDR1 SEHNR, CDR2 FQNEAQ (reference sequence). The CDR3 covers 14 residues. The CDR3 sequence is CASSLDRGNSGYTF. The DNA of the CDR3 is TGTGCCAGCAGCTTAGACAGGGGGAACTCTGGCTACACCTTC.

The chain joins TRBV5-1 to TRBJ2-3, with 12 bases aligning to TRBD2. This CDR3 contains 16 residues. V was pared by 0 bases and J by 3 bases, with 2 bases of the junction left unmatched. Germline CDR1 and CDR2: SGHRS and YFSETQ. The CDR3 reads CASSLDLAGGTDTQYF. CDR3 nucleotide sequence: TGCGCCAGCAGCTTGGATCTAGCGGGAGGGACAGATACGCAGTATTTT.

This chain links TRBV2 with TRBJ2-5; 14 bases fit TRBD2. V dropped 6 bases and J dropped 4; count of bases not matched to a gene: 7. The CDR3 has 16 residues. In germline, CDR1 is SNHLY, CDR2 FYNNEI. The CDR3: CASSWGLAGAGETQYF. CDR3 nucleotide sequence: TGTGCCAGCAGCTGGGGACTAGCGGGAGCAGGAGAGACCCAGTACTTC.

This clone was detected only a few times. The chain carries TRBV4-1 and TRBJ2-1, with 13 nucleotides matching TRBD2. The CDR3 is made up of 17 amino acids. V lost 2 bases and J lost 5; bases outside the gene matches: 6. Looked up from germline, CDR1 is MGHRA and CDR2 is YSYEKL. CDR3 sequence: CASSQTGTSGVDNEQFF. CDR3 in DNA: TGCGCCAGCAGCCAAACCGGGACTAGCGGGGTTGACAATGAGCAGTTCTTC.